The clone carrying this T cell receptor beta chain came up a few times. Antigen: not known. Germline lookup yields CDR1 SGHAT and CDR2 FQNNGV. The length of the CDR3 is 19 residues. V lost 5 bases to trimming and J lost 6 bases; unmatched junction nucleotides: 16. This entry belongs to a study of CD8 T cells in ankylosing spondylitis. Study-level points and caveats: The study identified a TCR beta motif of roughly eight highly homologous variants that appeared characteristic of ankylosing spondylitis blood.

Quantitative molecular-barcoded 5'-RACE generated the TCR beta libraries. Each CDR3 protein is one row after TCRdb ran MiXCR on the 5' RACE reads. Of roughly 370,000 distinct CDR3 sequences in the sample, approximately 20% were seen once. Sequencing was done on a sample of blood, either unsorted or a sorted T cell fraction (not recorded which). The TCR comes from a male donor with ankylosing spondylitis. The chain is built from TRBV11-2 and TRBJ2-2, with 12 bases aligning to TRBD2. CDR3 coding DNA: TGTGCCAGCAGCCCCCACCCGAAACTAGCGGGAGGTGATGCCGGGGAGCTGTTTTTT. Protein product: CASSPHPKLAGGDAGELFF. Complete variable domain (other parts from reference TRBV11-2 and TRBJ2-2): EAGVAQSPRYKIIEKRQSVAFWCNPISGHATLYWYQQILGQGPKLLIQFQNNGVVDDSQLPKDRFSAERLKGVDSTLKIQPAKLEDSAVYLCASSPHPKLAGGDAGELFFGEGSRLTVL.